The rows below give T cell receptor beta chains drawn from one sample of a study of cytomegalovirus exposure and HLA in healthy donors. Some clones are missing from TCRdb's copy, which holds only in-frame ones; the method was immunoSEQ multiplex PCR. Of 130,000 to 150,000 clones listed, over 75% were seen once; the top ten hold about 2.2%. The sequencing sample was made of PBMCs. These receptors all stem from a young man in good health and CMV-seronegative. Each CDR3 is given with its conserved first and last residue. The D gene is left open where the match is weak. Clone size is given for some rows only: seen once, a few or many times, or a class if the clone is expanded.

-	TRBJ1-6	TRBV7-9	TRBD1	TGTGCCAGCAACAGACAGGGTTCACCCCTCCACTTT	CASNRQGSPLHF
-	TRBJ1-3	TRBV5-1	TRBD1	TGCGCCAGCAGCTTGGGACGGACAGGACAGCACTCTGGAAACACCATATATTTT	CASSLGRTGQHSGNTIYF
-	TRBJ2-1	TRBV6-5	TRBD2	TGTGCCAGCAGTTGGACTAGCGGGAGTGACAATGAGCAGTTCTTC	CASSWTSGSDNEQFF
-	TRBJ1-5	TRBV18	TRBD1	TGTGCCAGCTCATACCAGGGGGCAAGCAATCAGCCCCAGCATTTT	CASSYQGASNQPQHF
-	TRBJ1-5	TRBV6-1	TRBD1	TGTGCCAGCAGTGAATGGACAGGGTTCAATCAGCCCCAGCATTTT	CASSEWTGFNQPQHF
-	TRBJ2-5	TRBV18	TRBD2	TGTGCCAGCTCATCCTCTAGCGGGAGGCCAGCCCTAGAGACCCAGTACTTC	CASSSSSGRPALETQYF
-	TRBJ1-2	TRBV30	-	TGTGCCTGGAGTGCAGGGTTGGGCGGCTACACCTTC	CAWSAGLGGYTF
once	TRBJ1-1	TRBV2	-	TGTGCCAGCAGTGATATCCCCGGTTGGACTGAAGCTTTCTTT	CASSDIPGWTEAFF
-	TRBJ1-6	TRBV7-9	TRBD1	TGTGCCAGCAGCTCGGACAGGAGCTCCTATAATTCACCCCTCCACTTT	CASSSDRSSYNSPLHF
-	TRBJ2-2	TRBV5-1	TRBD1	TGCGCCAGCAGCTTGGAGGGACAGGGGAGAACCGGGGAGCTGTTTTTT	CASSLEGQGRTGELFF
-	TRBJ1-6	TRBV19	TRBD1	TGTGCCAGTAGTATATTCGGGACAGATAATTCACCCCTCCACTTT	CASSIFGTDNSPLHF
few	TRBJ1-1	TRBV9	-	TGTGCCAGCAGCGTAGCAGGGGATGGGGGCGCGAGCAACACTGAAGCTTTCTTT	CASSVAGDGGASNTEAFF
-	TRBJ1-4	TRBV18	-	TGTGCCAGCTCACCACCGGGGAGGGCAGGCGAAAAACTGTTTTTT	CASSPPGRAGEKLFF
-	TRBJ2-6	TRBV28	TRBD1	TGTGCCAGCAGTTTAACCATCTTCGGGACAGGGGGCGGGGGCAACGTCCTGACTTTC	CASSLTIFGTGGGGNVLTF
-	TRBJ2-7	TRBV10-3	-	TGTGCCATCAGTGACCCGTACGAGCAGTACTTC	CAISDPYEQYF
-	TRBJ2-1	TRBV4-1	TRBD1	TGCGCCAGCAGCCAATTCTCTTTGGGACAGGGGATTTACAATGAGCAGTTCTTC	CASSQFSLGQGIYNEQFF
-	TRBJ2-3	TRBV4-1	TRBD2	TGCGCCAGCAGCCAAGGGGGCGGGGGGTCAGATACGCAGTATTTT	CASSQGGGGSDTQYF
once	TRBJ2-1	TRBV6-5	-	TGTGCCAGCAGAACAGGACGGGGGACCTACAATGAGCAGTTCTTC	CASRTGRGTYNEQFF
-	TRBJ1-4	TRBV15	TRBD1	TGTGCCACCAGCAAGGGACAGGGGGCAGAAAAACTGTTTTTT	CATSKGQGAEKLFF
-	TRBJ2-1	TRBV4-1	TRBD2	TGCGCCAGCAGCCAAACTGGGACTAGCTCGAACAATGAGCAGTTCTTC	CASSQTGTSSNNEQFF
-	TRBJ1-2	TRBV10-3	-	TGTGCCATCACCGCTACAGGGAACTATGGCTACACCTTC	CAITATGNYGYTF
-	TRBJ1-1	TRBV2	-	TGTGCCAGCAGTGAATGGCTCCTTGGGCACACTGAAGCTTTCTTT	CASSEWLLGHTEAFF
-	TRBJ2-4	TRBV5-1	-	TGCGCCAGCAGCTTGGGAGTAGCCAAAAACATTCAGTACTTC	CASSLGVAKNIQYF
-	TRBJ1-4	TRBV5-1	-	TGCGCCAGCAGCCAACAGGGCGTAAATGAAAAACTGTTTTTT	CASSQQGVNEKLFF
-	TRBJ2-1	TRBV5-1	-	TGCGCCAGCAGTCTAGCGAGATACAATGAGCAGTTCTTC	CASSLARYNEQFF
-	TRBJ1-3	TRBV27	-	TGTGCCAGCAGTTCGAGCTCTGGAAACACCATATATTTT	CASSSSSGNTIYF
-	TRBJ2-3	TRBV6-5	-	TGTGCCAGCAGTGCCGGGACTGCAGTGAGAGATACGCAGTATTTT	CASSAGTAVRDTQYF
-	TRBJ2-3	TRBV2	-	TGTGCCAGCCTCCTTGGGGCCCGCACAGATACGCAGTATTTT	CASLLGARTDTQYF
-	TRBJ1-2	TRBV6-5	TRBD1	TGTGCCAGCAGCCGAGACAGGGTCTATGGCTACCCCTTC	CASSRDRVYGYPF
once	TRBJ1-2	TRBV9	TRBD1	TGTGCCAGCAGCTCCCGAACCGGGACAGGGTTTTTCAATGGCTACACCTTC	CASSSRTGTGFFNGYTF
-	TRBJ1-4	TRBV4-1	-	TGCGCCAGCAGCCAAGGGACCCGGGACATTGGGGAAAAACTGTTTTTT	CASSQGTRDIGEKLFF
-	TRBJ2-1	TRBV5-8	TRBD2	TGTGCCAGCGGGCTAGCGGGGGCCTACAATGAGCAGTTCTTC	CASGLAGAYNEQFF
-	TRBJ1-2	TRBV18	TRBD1	TGTGCCAGCTCAGGACAGGGGGCCTATGGCTACACCTTC	CASSGQGAYGYTF
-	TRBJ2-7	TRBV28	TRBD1	TGTGCCAGCAGTTTATCTCATGACAGGGCGAAGTACTTC	CASSLSHDRAKYF
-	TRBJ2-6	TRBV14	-	TGTGCCAGCAGCCTCCAGGGGCCGATCGAGGGGGCCAACGTCCTGACTTTC	CASSLQGPIEGANVLTF
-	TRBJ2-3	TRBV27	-	TGTGCCAGCAGTCCCCTTCTGGGAGAGAGCACAGATACGCAGTATTTT	CASSPLLGESTDTQYF
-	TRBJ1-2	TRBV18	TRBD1	TGTGCCAGCTCACCACGGACAGGGGGCCCGATCTATGGCTACACCTTC	CASSPRTGGPIYGYTF
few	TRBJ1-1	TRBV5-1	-	TGCGCCAGCAGCTTAGGTCTAGGGGTGAACACTGAAGCTTTCTTT	CASSLGLGVNTEAFF
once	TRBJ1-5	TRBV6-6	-	TGTGCCAGCAGGCTACCCAGGGGCTCAAGTCAGCCCCAGCATTTT	CASRLPRGSSQPQHF
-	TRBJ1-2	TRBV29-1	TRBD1	TGCAGCGTTGACGACAGGGGAAACTATGGCTACACCTTC	CSVDDRGNYGYTF
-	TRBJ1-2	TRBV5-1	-	TGCGCCAGCAGCATGGGAGATTCTCGCTATGGCTACACCTTC	CASSMGDSRYGYTF
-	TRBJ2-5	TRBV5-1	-	TGCGCCAGCAGCTCATTAGCGACGCCCCGGGAGACCCAGTACTTC	CASSSLATPRETQYF
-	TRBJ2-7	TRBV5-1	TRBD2	TGCGCCAGCAGCTGGGGTAGCGGGTCCGGCGAGCAGTACTTC	CASSWGSGSGEQYF
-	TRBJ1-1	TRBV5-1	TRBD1	TGCGCCAGCAGCTCCCTCGGGACAGGGGGCTCCTTTGGCACTGAAGCTTTCTTT	CASSSLGTGGSFGTEAFF
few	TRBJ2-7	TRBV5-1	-	TGCGCCAGCAGCTTTCAAGGGGGAAACTACGAGCAGTACTTC	CASSFQGGNYEQYF
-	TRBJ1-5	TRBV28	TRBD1	TGTGCCAGCAGCCGGGACAGTAATCAGCCCCAGCATTTT	CASSRDSNQPQHF
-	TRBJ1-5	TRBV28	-	TGTGCCAGCACCCCGGGGGGAAGGGGTCAGCCCCAGCATTTT	CASTPGGRGQPQHF
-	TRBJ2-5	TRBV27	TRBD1	TGTGCCAGCAGCCCCGGACAGGGCCAAGTCCAAGAGACCCAGTACTTC	CASSPGQGQVQETQYF
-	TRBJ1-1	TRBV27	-	TGTGCCAGCAGTACGGACAGCGAGAACACTGAAGCTTTCTTT	CASSTDSENTEAFF
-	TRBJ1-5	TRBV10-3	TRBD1	TGTGCCACGCTACAGGGGGTGGATCAGCCCCAGCATTTT	CATLQGVDQPQHF
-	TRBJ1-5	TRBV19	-	TGTGCCACCAGAAACAGAGGCAATCAGCCCCAGCATTTT	CATRNRGNQPQHF
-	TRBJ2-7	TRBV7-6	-	TGTGCCAGCAGCCGAGCGGGCGACGAGCAGTACTTC	CASSRAGDEQYF